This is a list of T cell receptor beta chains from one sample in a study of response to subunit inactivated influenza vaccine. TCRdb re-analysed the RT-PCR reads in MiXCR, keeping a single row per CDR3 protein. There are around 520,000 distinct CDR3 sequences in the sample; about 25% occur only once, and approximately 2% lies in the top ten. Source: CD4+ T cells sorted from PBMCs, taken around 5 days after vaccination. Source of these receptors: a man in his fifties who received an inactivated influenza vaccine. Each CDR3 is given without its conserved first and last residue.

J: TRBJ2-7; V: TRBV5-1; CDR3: ASSQIGLAGGREQY
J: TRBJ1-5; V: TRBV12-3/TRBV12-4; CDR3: ASSFRTGGNQPQH
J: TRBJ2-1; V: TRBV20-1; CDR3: SASPSGENNEQF
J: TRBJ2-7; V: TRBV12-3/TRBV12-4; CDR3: ASSWTSGNYEQY
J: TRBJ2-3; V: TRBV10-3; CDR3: AISDSGTSGRFTDTQY
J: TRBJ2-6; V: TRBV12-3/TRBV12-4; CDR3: ASSSSGANVLT
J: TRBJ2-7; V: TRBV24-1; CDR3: ATSAMAGVRYEQY
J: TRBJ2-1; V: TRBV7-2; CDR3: ASSLARTPNEQF
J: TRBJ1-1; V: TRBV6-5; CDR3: ASSSRDSVNTEAF
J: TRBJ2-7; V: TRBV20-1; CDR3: SARADYEQY
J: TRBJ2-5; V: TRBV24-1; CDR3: ATSDPQGAVGETQY
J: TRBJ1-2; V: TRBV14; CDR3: ASSQDSWEGLYGYT
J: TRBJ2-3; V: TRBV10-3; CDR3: AISESNVRSADTQY
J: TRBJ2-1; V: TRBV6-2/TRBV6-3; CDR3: ASSYSTSIGHPGV
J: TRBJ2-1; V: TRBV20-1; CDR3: SASGLHYNEQF
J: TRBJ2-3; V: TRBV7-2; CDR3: ASSLVVGFRTDTQY
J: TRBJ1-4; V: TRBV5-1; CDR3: ASSLASGTNEKLF
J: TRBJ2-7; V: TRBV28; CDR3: ASRRQGGYEQY
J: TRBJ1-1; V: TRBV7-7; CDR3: ASSRAPNTEAF
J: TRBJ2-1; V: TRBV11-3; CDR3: ASSLDGGDNEQF
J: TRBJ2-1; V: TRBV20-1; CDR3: SARDGSGPGGEQF
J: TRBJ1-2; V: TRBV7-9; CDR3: ASSLLWTENYGYT
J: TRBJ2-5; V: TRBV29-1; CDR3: SVDQGTSKETQY
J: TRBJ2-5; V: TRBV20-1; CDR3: SARVSGGRETQY
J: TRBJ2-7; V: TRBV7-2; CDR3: ASSLSSPYEQY
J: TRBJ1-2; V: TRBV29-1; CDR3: SVDRGRWGYT
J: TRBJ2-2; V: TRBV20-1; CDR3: SAYLGTSGELF
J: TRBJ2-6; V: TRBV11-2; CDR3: ASSLEQGLLSGANVLT
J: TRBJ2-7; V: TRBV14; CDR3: ASSQQFDRGRYEQY
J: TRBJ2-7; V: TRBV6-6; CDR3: ASSYDRPYEQY
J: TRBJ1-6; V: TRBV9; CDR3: ASSVGGGVNSPLH
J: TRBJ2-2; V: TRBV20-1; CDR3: SAMRGASGSIGELF
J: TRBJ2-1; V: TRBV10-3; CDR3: AIMVSGVNNEQF
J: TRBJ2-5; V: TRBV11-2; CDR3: ASRGLQGWETQY
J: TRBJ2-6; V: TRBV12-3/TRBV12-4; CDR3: ASSSDRNSGANVLT
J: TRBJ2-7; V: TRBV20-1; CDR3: SARDLAGAYYEQY
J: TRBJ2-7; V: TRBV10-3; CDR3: AIKKEQGAYEQY
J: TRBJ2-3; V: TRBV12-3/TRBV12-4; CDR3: ASSRRAGVRNTQY
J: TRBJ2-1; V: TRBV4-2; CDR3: ASSNPGQGSNEQF
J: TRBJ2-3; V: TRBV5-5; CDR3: ASSIGTSTDTQY
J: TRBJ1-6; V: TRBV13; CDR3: ASSLEWTQNSPLH